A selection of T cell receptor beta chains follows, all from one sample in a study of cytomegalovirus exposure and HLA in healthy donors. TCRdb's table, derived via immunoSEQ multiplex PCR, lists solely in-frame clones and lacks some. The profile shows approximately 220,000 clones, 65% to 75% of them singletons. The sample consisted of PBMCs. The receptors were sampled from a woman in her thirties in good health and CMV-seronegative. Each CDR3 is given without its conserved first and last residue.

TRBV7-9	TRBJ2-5	ASSSNRVQETQY
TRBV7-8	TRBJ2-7	ASSVGTGGEYEQY
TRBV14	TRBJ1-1	ASSQVLRNTEAF
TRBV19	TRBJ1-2	ASSIGRGGYT
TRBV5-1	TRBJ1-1	ASSGWGGNTEAF
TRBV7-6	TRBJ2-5	ASSSGTSGKMETQY
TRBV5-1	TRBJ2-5	ASSPSQTPGTQY
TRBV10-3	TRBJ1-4	AISAAGQFNEKLF
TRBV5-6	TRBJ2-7	ASSGDRVTYEQY
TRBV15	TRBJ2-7	ATSRLGQAAPYEQY
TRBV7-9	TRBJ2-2	ASSLGMAAGELF
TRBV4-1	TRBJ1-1	ASVSMNTEAF
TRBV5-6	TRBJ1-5	ASSLEGGAPRQPQH
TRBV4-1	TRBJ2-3	ASSQELAGSTDTQY
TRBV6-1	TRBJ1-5	ASSWALSNQPQH
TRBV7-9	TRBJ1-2	ASSLEIGDRESNYGYT
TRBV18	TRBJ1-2	ASSPGDRSHGYT
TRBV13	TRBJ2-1	ASTVLSGMSYNEQF
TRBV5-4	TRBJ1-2	ASSSPGARGGYT
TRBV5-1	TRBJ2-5	ASSWGGDQETQY
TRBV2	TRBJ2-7	ASSEAARYEQY
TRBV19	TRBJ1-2	ASSIHPPEYGYT
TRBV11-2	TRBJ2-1	ASSLLPRVGNEQF
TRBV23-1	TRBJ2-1	ASSQSQRGSNNEQF
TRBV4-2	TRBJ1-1	ASSQDGRAHTEAF
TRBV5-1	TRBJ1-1	ASSGGQGNTEAF
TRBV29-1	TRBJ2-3	SGEGAADTQY
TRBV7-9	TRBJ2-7	ASSPRQSSYEQY
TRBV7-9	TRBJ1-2	ASSVSPGDYGYT
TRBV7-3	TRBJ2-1	ASSLTGSGRPNEQF
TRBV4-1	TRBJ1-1	ASSPAGHGNTEAF
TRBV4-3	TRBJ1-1	ASSQDGTGNTEAF
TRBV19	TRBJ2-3	ASSWTSGVSTDTQY
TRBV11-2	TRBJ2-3	ASSLAGSGDTQY
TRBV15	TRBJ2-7	ATSRDFSAGSYEQY
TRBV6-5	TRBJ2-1	ASSLQAQGVQF
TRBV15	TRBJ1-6	ATSRGRGSPLH
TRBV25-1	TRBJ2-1	ASSGGASYNEQF
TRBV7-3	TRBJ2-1	ASSTGGRVDYNEQF
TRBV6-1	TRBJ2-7	ASNPGGLASYEQY
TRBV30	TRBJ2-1	AWSARTSGRKNNEQF
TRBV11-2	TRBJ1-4	ASSLWENEKLF
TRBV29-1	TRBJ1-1	SARTGLTEAF
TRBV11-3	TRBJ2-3	ASSLSTGGAQDTQY
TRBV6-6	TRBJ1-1	ASSYEGAENTEAF
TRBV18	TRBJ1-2	ASSPYRLSDYGYT
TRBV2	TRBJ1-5	ASSDGQGDQPQH
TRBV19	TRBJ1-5	ASSTGDTYNQPQH
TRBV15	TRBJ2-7	ATSRVAGTYEQY
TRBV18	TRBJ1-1	ASSPTQNRDTEAF
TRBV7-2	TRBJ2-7	ASSLGTGGSYEQY
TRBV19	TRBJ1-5	ASSSRDRGANQPQH
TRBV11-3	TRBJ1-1	ASSPLGGHTEAF
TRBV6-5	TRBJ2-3	ASTPGGPDTQY
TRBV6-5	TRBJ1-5	ASSLPQGNQPQH